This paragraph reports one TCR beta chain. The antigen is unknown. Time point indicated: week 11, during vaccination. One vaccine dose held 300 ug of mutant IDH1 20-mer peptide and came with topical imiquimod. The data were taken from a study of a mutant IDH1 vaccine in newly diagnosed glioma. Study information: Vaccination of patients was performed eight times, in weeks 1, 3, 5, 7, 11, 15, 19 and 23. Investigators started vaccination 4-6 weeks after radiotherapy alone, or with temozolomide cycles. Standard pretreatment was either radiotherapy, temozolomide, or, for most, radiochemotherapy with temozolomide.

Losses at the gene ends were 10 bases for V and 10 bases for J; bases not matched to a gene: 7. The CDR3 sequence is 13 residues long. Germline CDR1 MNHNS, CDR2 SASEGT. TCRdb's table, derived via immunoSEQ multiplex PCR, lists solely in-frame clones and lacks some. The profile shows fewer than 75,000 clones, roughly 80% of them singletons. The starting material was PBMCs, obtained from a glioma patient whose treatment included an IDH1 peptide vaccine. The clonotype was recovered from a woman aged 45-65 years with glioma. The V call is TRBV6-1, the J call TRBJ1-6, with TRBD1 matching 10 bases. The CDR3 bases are TGTGCCACCGAAGACAGGGGGCGATCACCCCTCCACTTT. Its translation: CATEDRGRSPLHF.